This entry lists 11 T cell receptor beta chains sequenced from one sample in a study of technical replicates of blood from a few donors. Libraries were prepared by immunoSEQ multiplex PCR; TCRdb keeps only in-frame clonotypes and omits some of them. The sample has more than 95,000 clones; approximately 95% are singletons. The sequencing input was T cells isolated from PBMCs. The receptor source for this set is a human donor in good health.

The rearrangement links TRBV14 to TRBJ2-7, with 7 positions matching TRBD1. This CDR3 contains 14 residues. The V gene's germline CDR1 is SGHDN and CDR2 FVKESK. Germline trimming cut 4 bases from V and 4 bases from J; bases unmatched to any gene: 7. DNA of the CDR3: TGTGCCAGCAGCCCGGGCCAGGGGGTATACGAGCAGTACTTC. It specifies CASSPGQGVYEQYF. Using reference TRBV14 and TRBJ2-7 for the parts outside the CDR3, the full variable domain is EAGVTQFPSHSVIEKGQTVTLRCDPISGHDNLYWYRRVMGKEIKFLLHFVKESKQDESGMPNNRFLAERTGGTYSTLKVQPAELEDSGVYFCASSPGQGVYEQYFGPGTRLTVT.

The chain couples TRBV30 to TRBJ1-3; maybe TRBD1 (6 bases). The CDR3 totals 14 residues. Germline V gene data show CDR1 as GTSNPN and CDR2 as SVGIG (reference sequence). Trimming cost V 3 bases and J 0 bases, with 9 bases left between them. DNA of the CDR3: TGTGCCTGGAGCCAGGACAGCTCTGGAAACACCATATATTTT. Translated, it gives CAWSQDSSGNTIYF.

V is TRBV7-6 and J is TRBJ1-2; the match to TRBD1 covers 10 bases. Germline V gives CDR1 SGHVS, CDR2 FNYEAQ. The CDR3 consists of 15 residues. The V and J ends lost 5 bases and 5 bases, in that order; junction bases with no gene match: 8. The CDR3 loop is CASSPLPGQGYGYTF. DNA for the CDR3: TGTGCCAGCAGCCCACTCCCGGGACAGGGGTATGGCTACACCTTC.

The chain couples TRBV6-6 to TRBJ1-2; 9 nucleotides align to TRBD1. With V trimmed by 2 bases and J by 4 bases, 5 bases remained unmatched. Per germline, CDR1 MNHNY and CDR2 SVGAGI (reference sequence). The CDR3 is 15 residues long. The CDR3 sequence: CASSYGTGPFYGYTF. The DNA for the CDR3 is TGTGCCAGCAGTTACGGGACAGGGCCTTTCTATGGCTACACCTTC.

This chain joins TRBV2 and TRBJ2-1; TRBD2 matches 12 bases. The germline CDR1 and CDR2 sequences are SNHLY and FYNNEI. The CDR3 has 16 amino acids. Germline trimming cut 6 bases from V and 3 bases from J; bases unmatched to any gene: 6. In nucleotides, the CDR3 is TGTGCCAGCAGATCATGGACTAGCGGGGTCTACAATGAGCAGTTCTTC. Translation gives CASRSWTSGVYNEQFF.

This rearrangement joins TRBV15 to TRBJ1-5; 10 nucleotides align to TRBD1. This CDR3 has 16 residues. V dropped 4 bases and J dropped 2; count of bases not matched to a gene: 5. CDR1 LNHNV and CDR2 YYDKDF come from the germline V gene (reference sequence). CDR3 sequence: CATSITGTGGNQPQHF. The CDR3 region has the DNA TGTGCCACCAGCATCACCGGGACAGGGGGCAATCAGCCCCAGCATTTT. Drawing the rest from reference TRBV15 and TRBJ1-5, the complete variable domain is DAMVIQNPRYQVTQFGKPVTLSCSQTLNHNVMYWYQQKSSQAPKLLFHYYDKDFNNEADTPDNFQSRRPNTSFCFLDIRSPGLGDTAMYLCATSITGTGGNQPQHFGDGTRLSIL.

This chain joins TRBV18 and TRBJ1-3, with D tentatively TRBD1 (6 bases). Between the trimmed V and J ends, which lost 3 bases and 2 bases, there was a span of 8 bases. From germline, CDR1 is KGHSH and CDR2 LQKENI. The CDR3 is 14 residues long. The CDR3 reads CASSPAGAGNTIYF. CDR3 bases: TGTGCCAGCTCACCGGCAGGGGCTGGAAACACCATATATTTT.

This chain joins TRBV6-5 and TRBJ2-7; no definite D call. The CDR3 totals 14 residues. V lost 4 bases to trimming and J lost 2 bases, with 12 bases between them. Germline V CDR1 and CDR2: MNHEY, SVGAGI. CDR3 coding DNA: TGTGCCAGCAGTTTAAACTATATGGCCTACGAGCAGTACTTC. Encoded protein: CASSLNYMAYEQYF.

Here the CDR3 DNA reads TGTGCCAGCAGTTACCGGGGACAGGGGGAAGAGACCCAGTACTTC. Its translation is CASSYRGQGEETQYF. The chain carries TRBV6-5 and TRBJ2-5; 11 nucleotides match TRBD1. The CDR3 has 15 residues. Germline loops: CDR1 MNHEY, CDR2 SVGAGI. V lost 2 bases and J lost 3; bases outside the gene matches: 2.

The V call is TRBV4-1, the J call TRBJ2-7; 13 positions match TRBD2. Germline loops: CDR1 MGHRA, CDR2 YSYEKL. V lost 2 bases and J lost 6; bases outside the gene matches: 7. CDR3 length: 16 residues. CDR3 bases: TGCGCCAGCAGCCAACCCACTAGCGGGAGGGCCAGCGAGCAGTACTTC. It specifies CASSQPTSGRASEQYF.

This rearrangement joins TRBV5-1 to TRBJ1-5, with D unclear. From germline, CDR1 is SGHRS and CDR2 YFSETQ. V was trimmed by 4 bases and J by 6 bases, leaving 11 bases between them. There are 13 residues in the CDR3. The CDR3 coding sequence is TGCGCCAGCAGCCAGGCAGGTGGTCAGCCCCAGCATTTT. Its translation: CASSQAGGQPQHF.